This T cell receptor (beta chain) stems from a study of T cell repertoires and HLA-DP antigens. Across the study: One stimulator alloantigen differed from self by one groove amino acid; the other by ten.

About this clone itself: No antigen is known for it.

The study, taken as a whole, reports: Average cumulative frequency of previously undetected clones was roughly 36% against one allele and more than 50% against the other.

The junction had 6 bases not matched to a gene; V was cut back by 4 bases and J by 9 bases. In germline, CDR1 is SEHNR, CDR2 FQNEAQ (reference sequence). There are 15 residues in the CDR3. Amplification used primers for 54 TRBV and 13 TRBJ segments. For pre-culture CD4+ samples, the target was about 200,000 T cell genomes. This table comes from immunoSEQ multiplex PCR, and its TCRdb copy is limited to in-frame clones, with some not included. The sample records roughly 110,000 clones, 92% being singletons. The V call is TRBV7-9, the J call TRBJ2-1; TRBD2 aligns across 13 bases. Material for sequencing was CD4+ T cells from PBMCs. This clonotype originated in a woman aged 18 to 35 in good health and CMV-seronegative. CDR3 region: CASSSPGLAGLEQFF. DNA for the CDR3: TGTGCCAGCAGCTCACCGGGACTAGCGGGACTTGAGCAGTTCTTC.